Listed here are 30 T cell receptor beta chains from one sample, sequenced in a study of PD-1 blockade in classical Hodgkin lymphoma. Generated by immunoSEQ multiplex PCR, the TCRdb table keeps only in-frame clones and is missing some. Among tens of thousands of clones listed, about four fifths were seen once. Specified time point: cycle 4 day 1 (C4D1), after six to seven weeks of nivolumab. Autologous stem cell transplantation was followed by relapse in every patient, and brentuximab vedotin exposure varied. The sample here was peripheral blood mononuclear cells (PBMCs), taken before the fourth cycle of nivolumab. These receptors all stem from a human donor with classical Hodgkin lymphoma.

V usage is TRBV11-1 and J usage is TRBJ1-2, with TRBD1 matching 7 bases. The CDR3 extends over 14 amino acids. J lost 6 bases, V lost 5 bases, and 9 bases had no gene match. Germline loops: CDR1 SGHAT, CDR2 FQDESV (reference sequence). CDR3 in amino acids: CASSPRDSYNGYTF. The CDR3 nucleotides read TGTGCCAGCAGCCCACGGGACAGTTATAATGGCTACACCTTC. The entire variable domain, with the rest obtained from reference TRBV11-1 and TRBJ1-2, is as follows: EAEVAQSPRYKITEKSQAVAFWCDPISGHATLYWYRQILGQGPELLVQFQDESVVDDSQLPKDRFSAERLKGVDSTLKIQPAELGDSAMYLCASSPRDSYNGYTFGSGTRLTVV.

The chain recombines TRBV4-3 with TRBJ2-7; D possibly matches TRBD1 or TRBD2 (5 bases each). Germline CDR1 reads LGHNA; CDR2 reads YSLEER. CDR3 size: 13 residues. V was shortened by 0 bases and J by 6 bases, with 9 bases between the two germline ends. CDR3 sequence (DNA): TGCGCCAGCAGCCAAGATTTTGGGGGCGAGCAGTACTTC. Translation gives CASSQDFGGEQYF.

This clone was recorded only once. The J gene is TRBJ1-6, the V gene TRBV9, with D hard to call. This CDR3 has 16 residues. Germline CDR1 and CDR2: SGDLS and YYNGEE. V lost 3 bases and J 3 bases, leaving 13 bases between the germline ends. In DNA form, the CDR3 reads TGTGCCAGCAGCGAGGCCCCGGGTATCTATAATTCACCCCTCCACTTT. Residues: CASSEAPGIYNSPLHF. Full variable domain (rest looked up from reference TRBV9 and TRBJ1-6): DSGVTQTPKHLITATGQRVTLRCSPRSGDLSVYWYQQSLDQGLQFLIQYYNGEERAKGNILERFSAQQFPDLHSELNLSSLELGDSALYFCASSEAPGIYNSPLHFGNGTRLTVT.

The genes are TRBV6-4 and TRBJ1-5; 10 bases align to TRBD1. The germline CDR1 and CDR2 sequences are MRHNA and SNTAGT. CDR3 length: 15 amino acids. Losses at the gene ends were 3 bases for V and 2 bases for J; bases not matched to a gene: 1. CDR3 in amino acids: CASSEGTGGNQPQHF. The CDR3 DNA reads as TGTGCCAGCAGTGAAGGGACAGGGGGCAATCAGCCCCAGCATTTT.

The rearrangement joins TRBV29-1 to TRBJ1-1; 7 bases line up with TRBD1. There are 15 residues in the CDR3. After removal of 6 bases from V and 2 bases from J, the junction contained 12 bases not matched to a gene. Germline V gives CDR1 SQVTM, CDR2 ANQGSEA. The CDR3 loop is CSVDFKGQPNTEAFF. The CDR3 DNA is TGCAGCGTCGATTTCAAGGGACAGCCAAACACTGAAGCTTTCTTT.

This chain uses TRBV4-3 with TRBJ2-7; the D is unclear. This CDR3 region has 13 residues. The germline V gene encodes CDR1 LGHNA and CDR2 YSLEER. Trimming stripped 3 bases from V and 3 bases from J, with 9 bases between. CDR3 nucleotides: TGCGCCAGCAGCCAGTCTCCGGGCTACGAGCAGTACTTC. Its protein product is CASSQSPGYEQYF.

The V call is TRBV4-3, the J call TRBJ2-3; TRBD1 matches 8 bases. Germline values: CDR1 LGHNA, CDR2 YSLEER. With 3 bases clipped from V and 3 bases from J, the junction kept 5 bases outside the gene matches. This CDR3 region has 15 residues. The CDR3 DNA is TGCGCCAGCAGCCAGCAGGGGGCAGGAACAGATACGCAGTATTTT. Its translation: CASSQQGAGTDTQYF.

The chain is built from TRBV27 and TRBJ1-1, with a possible D match to TRBD1 (6 bases). Germline-derived CDR1 and CDR2 are MNHEY and SMNVEV (reference sequence). CDR3 length equals 15 residues. Between the trimmed V and J ends, which lost 5 bases and 0 bases, there was a span of 13 bases. This CDR3 reads CASSMDRNMNTEAFF. In DNA form, the CDR3 reads TGTGCCAGCAGTATGGACAGAAATATGAACACTGAAGCTTTCTTT.

V gene TRBV7-9 combines with J gene TRBJ2-5; TRBD1 might be the D (6 bases). Germline V gene sequence: CDR1 SEHNR, CDR2 FQNEAQ (reference sequence). The V end lost 5 bases, the J end lost 5 bases, and 15 bases lay between the germline ends. The CDR3 loop spans 14 amino acids. As DNA, the CDR3 is TGTGCCAGCAGCAGAGGGAGCAGGGGTGAGACCCAGTACTTC. This encodes CASSRGSRGETQYF. Full variable domain (rest looked up from reference TRBV7-9 and TRBJ2-5): DTGVSQNPRHKITKRGQNVTFRCDPISEHNRLYWYRQTLGQGPEFLTYFQNEAQLEKSRLLSDRFSAERPKGSFSTLEIQRTEQGDSAMYLCASSRGSRGETQYFGPGTRLLVL.

The chain combines TRBV2 with TRBJ1-5; D gene uncertain. Germline V CDR1 and CDR2: SNHLY, FYNNEI. This CDR3 is 14 amino acids long. The ends were cut back, 0 bases at V and 1 base at J, with 4 bases in the middle. DNA for the CDR3: TGTGCCAGCAGTGAAGCAGGGAGCAATCAGCCCCAGCATTTT. Protein product: CASSEAGSNQPQHF.

This clone has just one count. The chain couples TRBV20-1 to TRBJ2-5; possibly TRBD1 or TRBD2 for D (6 bases each). Germline V gives CDR1 DFQATT, CDR2 SNEGSKA (reference sequence). The CDR3 length is 11 residues. Trimming took off 6 bases at V and 10 bases at J, with 15 bases between the two ends. The CDR3 DNA follows: TGCAGTGCCTATCAGGGGAGGATCCAGTACTTC. It encodes CSAYQGRIQYF.

J is TRBJ1-5 and V is TRBV7-9; D is unresolved. CDR1 and CDR2 from the germline V gene are SEHNR and FQNEAQ (reference sequence). Trimming took off 3 bases at V and 5 bases at J, with 5 bases between the two ends. This CDR3 is built from 12 residues. The chain's CDR3 is CASSFGDQPQHF. The CDR3 DNA is TGTGCCAGCAGCTTCGGGGATCAGCCCCAGCATTTT.

V and J are TRBV30 and TRBJ2-1; 8 nucleotides align to TRBD2. Trimming at V came to 2 bases and at J to 0 bases, leaving 6 bases not matched to a gene. The CDR3 consists of 16 residues. Germline CDR1 and CDR2: GTSNPN and SVGIG (reference sequence). CDR3 region: CAWSWAGGFSYNEQFF. DNA for the CDR3: TGTGCCTGGAGTTGGGCGGGAGGCTTCTCCTACAATGAGCAGTTCTTC.

The genes are TRBV11-3 and TRBJ2-1; TRBD1 is a possible D gene (5 bases). The germline gives CDR1 SGHNT, CDR2 YENEEA. Between the trimmed V and J ends, which lost 5 bases and 6 bases, there was a span of 23 bases. CDR3 length: 17 residues. CDR3 sequence reads: CASSQFYLPARGNEQFF. The CDR3 DNA reads TGTGCCAGCAGCCAATTTTATCTCCCCGCTAGGGGCAATGAGCAGTTCTTC.

The chain joins TRBV6-1 to TRBJ1-1; D is possibly TRBD1 (6 bases). The germline V gene encodes CDR1 MNHNS and CDR2 SASEGT. V was cut by 6 bases and J by 1 base, with 9 bases left in between. This CDR3 has 13 residues. The CDR3 protein is CASRGHQNTEAFF. The CDR3, as DNA: TGTGCCAGCAGGGGACACCAGAACACTGAAGCTTTCTTT.

There are a few counts of this clone. The CDR3 loop is CASSQDRGGTEAFF. The CDR3 DNA is TGTGCCAGCAGCCAAGATCGAGGGGGAACTGAAGCTTTCTTT. The chain employs TRBV4-2 and TRBJ1-1, with a possible D match to TRBD1 (6 bases). This CDR3 contains 14 residues. Germline CDR1 LGHNA, CDR2 YNFKEQ. V was shortened by 0 bases and J by 5 bases, with 10 bases between the two germline ends.

This sequence joins TRBV4-3 and TRBJ1-6; D is uncertain. CDR1 LGHNA and CDR2 YSLEER come from the germline V gene. V was shortened by 1 base and J by 4 bases, with 20 bases between the two germline ends. There are 19 residues in the CDR3. The CDR3 protein is CASSQATRAQILYNSPLHF. The CDR3 DNA follows: TGCGCCAGCAGCCAAGCCACCCGGGCCCAGATACTTTATAATTCACCCCTCCACTTT.

This rearrangement joins TRBV30 to TRBJ2-5, with D perhaps assigned TRBD1 or TRBD2 (5 bases each). V lost 0 bases, J lost 0 bases, and 11 bases lay in between. This CDR3 region has 15 residues. CDR1 and CDR2 from the germline V gene are GTSNPN and SVGIG (reference sequence). CDR3: CAWSVGTSYQETQYF. CDR3 in DNA: TGTGCCTGGAGTGTCGGGACCTCTTACCAAGAGACCCAGTACTTC.

This clone appeared a few times. For the CDR3, the DNA is TGCGCCAGCAGCTCGACAGGGGGTTATACTGAAGCTTTCTTT. Its translation is CASSSTGGYTEAFF. The V and J genes are TRBV5-1 and TRBJ1-1; 9 positions match TRBD1. The CDR3 sequence is 14 residues long. The J segment lost 5 bases and the V segment lost 3 bases, leaving 5 bases of the junction unmatched. The germline CDR1 and CDR2 sequences are SGHRS and YFSETQ. The full variable domain, rest sourced from reference TRBV5-1 and TRBJ1-1, is KAGVTQTPRYLIKTRGQQVTLSCSPISGHRSVSWYQQTPGQGLQFLFEYFSETQRNKGNFPGRFSGRQFSNSRSEMNVSTLELGDSALYLCASSSTGGYTEAFFGQGTRLTVV.

The CDR3 spells CASSHGGGTANREAFF. The CDR3 bases are TGCGCCAGCAGCCATGGGGGAGGGACAGCAAACAGAGAAGCTTTCTTT. The J gene is TRBJ1-1, the V gene TRBV4-3, with 7 bases that match TRBD1. With 3 bases clipped from V and 8 bases from J, the junction kept 15 bases outside the gene matches. The CDR3 runs 16 residues. Germline V gives CDR1 LGHNA, CDR2 YSLEER.

The rearrangement joins TRBV11-2 to TRBJ1-1, with D maybe TRBD1 (5 bases). Germline V CDR1 and CDR2: SGHAT, FQNNGV. V lost 3 bases and J 1 base, leaving 12 bases between the germline ends. The CDR3 is 15 residues long. The DNA of the CDR3 is TGTGCCAGCAGCTTTGGCCTGGGGGGGAACACTGAAGCTTTCTTT. Its protein product is CASSFGLGGNTEAFF.

This chain uses TRBV7-2 with TRBJ2-7; 9 bases line up with TRBD1. V shed 5 bases, J shed 4 bases, and the junction held 9 bases outside the gene matches. This CDR3 region has 15 residues. CDR1 and CDR2 (germline): SGHTA, FQGNSA. The CDR3 is CASSLRQGGPYEQYV. The CDR3 DNA reads TGTGCCAGCAGCCTCCGACAGGGGGGCCCTTACGAGCAGTACGTC.

V usage is TRBV5-4 and J usage is TRBJ1-5; D unclear. This CDR3 contains 13 residues. V shed 0 bases and J shed 10 bases, with 11 bases lying between them. Per germline, CDR1 SGHNT and CDR2 YYREEE (reference sequence). CDR3 sequence: CASSLGPLEPQHF. The CDR3 coding sequence is TGTGCCAGCAGCTTGGGACCCCTCGAACCCCAGCATTTT. Looking up the rest from reference TRBV5-4 and TRBJ1-5 gives the full variable domain: ETGVTQSPTHLIKTRGQQVTLRCSSQSGHNTVSWYQQALGQGPQFIFQYYREEENGRGNFPPRFSGLQFPNYSSELNVNALELDDSALYLCASSLGPLEPQHFGDGTRLSIL.

The CDR3 loop is CASSYGPLGETQYF. As DNA, the CDR3 is TGTGCCAGCAGCTACGGACCCCTTGGAGAGACCCAGTACTTC. The chain employs TRBV5-4 and TRBJ2-5; D gene unclear. Germline V CDR1 and CDR2: SGHNT, YYREEE (reference sequence). Trimming removed 3 bases from V and 4 bases from J, with 13 bases in between. The CDR3 sequence is 14 residues long.

The chain combines TRBV28 with TRBJ2-1, with 7 bases that match TRBD1. The CDR3 runs 14 residues. The junction had 6 bases not matched to a gene; V was cut back by 4 bases and J by 6 bases. CDR1 is MDHEN, CDR2 SYDVKM, per germline. The CDR3 protein is CASSSPGQFNEQFF. CDR3 in DNA: TGTGCCAGCAGTTCGCCGGGACAGTTCAATGAGCAGTTCTTC.

The V gene is TRBV19, the J gene TRBJ2-7; 7 bases agree with TRBD2. CDR1 is LNHDA, CDR2 SQIVND, per germline (reference sequence). J lost 5 bases, V lost 3 bases, and 4 bases had no gene match. The CDR3 runs to 13 residues. The CDR3 DNA is TGTGCCAGTAGTATTGGGAGGGGCGACGAGCAGTACGTC. Its translation: CASSIGRGDEQYV.

The gene calls are TRBV5-6 and TRBJ1-5; D might be TRBD1 (5 bases). This CDR3 has 14 amino acids. V lost 2 bases and J lost 3, with 9 bases in between. Looked up from germline, CDR1 is SGHDT and CDR2 is YYEEEE. In nucleotides, the CDR3 is TGTGCCAGCAGCTTTACAGGTGCCAATCAGCCCCAGCATTTT. This gives the protein CASSFTGANQPQHF.

The rearrangement uses TRBV30 and TRBJ2-1; D is tentatively TRBD1 or TRBD2 (6 bases each). Germline-derived CDR1 and CDR2 are GTSNPN and SVGIG (reference sequence). V lost 5 bases, J lost 8 bases, and 19 bases lay in between. This CDR3 is 14 amino acids long. CDR3 loop: CAWEQGGLGDEQFF. The CDR3 region has the DNA TGTGCCTGGGAACAGGGAGGTCTCGGGGATGAGCAGTTCTTC.

This chain uses TRBV29-1 with TRBJ1-1; D is possibly TRBD1 (5 bases). CDR3 size: 12 residues. Trimming left V 6 bases short and J 5 bases short, with 13 bases between. The germline V gene encodes CDR1 SQVTM and CDR2 ANQGSEA. CDR3 DNA sequence: TGCAGCGTCAAAGGGGTGCGGACTGAAGCTTTCTTT. It codes for CSVKGVRTEAFF.

The chain links TRBV5-1 to TRBJ2-1; either TRBD1 or TRBD2 may fit D (5 bases each). This CDR3 has 14 residues. Trimming took off 9 bases at V and 3 bases at J, with 16 bases between the two ends. CDR1 SGHRS and CDR2 YFSETQ come from the germline V gene. The CDR3 loop reads CATTAGTYYNEQFF. In nucleotides, the CDR3 is TGCGCCACAACAGCCGGGACCTACTACAATGAGCAGTTCTTC.